This T cell receptor beta chain stems from a study of blood T cells in healthy people across ages. The germline CDR1 and CDR2 sequences are ENHRY and SYGVKD. The CDR3 is 14 residues long. Concerning this clonotype: Its matching antigen is unknown. A junction end diverges from the germline sequence, so it may reflect a read error.

Study-level results: The diversity estimates, figures obtained from one million T cells, were considered underestimates. TCR beta diversity, measured per million T cells, fell in a roughly linear way with age. Relative to aged donors, long-lived donors carried more naive CD4+ cells and displayed higher diversity.

The second PCR ran 7 to 11 cycles with a sample-barcoded 5' primer and J-beta primers. With 12 random nucleotides, a template-switch adaptor tagged each individual cDNA molecule. TCRdb passed the 5' RACE reads through MiXCR, listing each CDR3 protein once. The table shows a few hundred thousand distinct CDR3 sequences, with 27% occurring only once. The sequence derives from a woman aged 70 to 79 in good health. Source material: blood. The chain has TRBV10-3 and TRBJ2-5; no reliable D call. The CDR3 loop reads CAVSDPMGQETQYF. In DNA, the CDR3 is TGTGCCGTCAGCGACCCGATGGGTCAAGAGACCCAGTACTTC.